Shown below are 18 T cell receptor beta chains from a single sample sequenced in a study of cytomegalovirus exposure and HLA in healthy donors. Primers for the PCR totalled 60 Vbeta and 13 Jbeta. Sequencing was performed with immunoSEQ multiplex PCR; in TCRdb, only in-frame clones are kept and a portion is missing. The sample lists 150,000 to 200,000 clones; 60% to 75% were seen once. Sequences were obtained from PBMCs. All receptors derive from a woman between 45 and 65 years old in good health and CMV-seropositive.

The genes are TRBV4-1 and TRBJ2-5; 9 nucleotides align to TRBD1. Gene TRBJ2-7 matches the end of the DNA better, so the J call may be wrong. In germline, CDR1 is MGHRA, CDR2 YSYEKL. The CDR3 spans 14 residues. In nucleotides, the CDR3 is TGCGCCAGCAGCGAGGGACAGGGCCCCTACGAGCAGTACTTC. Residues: CASSEGQGPYEQYF.

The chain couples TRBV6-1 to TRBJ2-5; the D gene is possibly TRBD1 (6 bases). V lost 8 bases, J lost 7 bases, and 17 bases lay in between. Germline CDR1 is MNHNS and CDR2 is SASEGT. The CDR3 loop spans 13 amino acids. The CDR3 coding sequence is TGTGCCAGCCGCAAGCAGGGGCAGAGGACCCAGTACTTC. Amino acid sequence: CASRKQGQRTQYF.

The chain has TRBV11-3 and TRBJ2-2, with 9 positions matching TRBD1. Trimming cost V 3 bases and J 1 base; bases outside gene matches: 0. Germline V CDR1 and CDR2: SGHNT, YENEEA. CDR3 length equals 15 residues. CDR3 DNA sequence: TGTGCCAGCAGCTTGGGACAGGGGAACACCGGGGAGCTGTTTTTT. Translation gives CASSLGQGNTGELFF.

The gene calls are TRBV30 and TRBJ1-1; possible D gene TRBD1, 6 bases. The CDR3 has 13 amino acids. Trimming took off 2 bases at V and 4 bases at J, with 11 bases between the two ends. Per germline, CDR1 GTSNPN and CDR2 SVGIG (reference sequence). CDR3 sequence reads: CAWSINRVTEAFF. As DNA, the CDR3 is TGTGCCTGGAGTATAAACAGGGTCACTGAAGCTTTCTTT.

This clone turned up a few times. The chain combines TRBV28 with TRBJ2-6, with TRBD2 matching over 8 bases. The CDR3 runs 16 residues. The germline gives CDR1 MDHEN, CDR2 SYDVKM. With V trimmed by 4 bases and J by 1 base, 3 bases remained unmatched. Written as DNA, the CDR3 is TGTGCCAGCAGTTCGGGGGGGGGTTCTGGGGCCAACGTCCTGACTTTC. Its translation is CASSSGGGSGANVLTF. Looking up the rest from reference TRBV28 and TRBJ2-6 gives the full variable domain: DVKVTQSSRYLVKRTGEKVFLECVQDMDHENMFWYRQDPGLGLRLIYFSYDVKMKEKGDIPEGYSVSREKKERFSLILESASTNQTSMYLCASSSGGGSGANVLTFGAGSRLTVL.

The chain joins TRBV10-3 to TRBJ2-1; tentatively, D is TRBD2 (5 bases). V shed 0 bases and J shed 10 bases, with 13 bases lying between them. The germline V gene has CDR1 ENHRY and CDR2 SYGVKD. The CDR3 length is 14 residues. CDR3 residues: CAISESGVGKEQFF. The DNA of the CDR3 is TGTGCCATCAGTGAGTCGGGAGTGGGAAAGGAGCAGTTCTTC.

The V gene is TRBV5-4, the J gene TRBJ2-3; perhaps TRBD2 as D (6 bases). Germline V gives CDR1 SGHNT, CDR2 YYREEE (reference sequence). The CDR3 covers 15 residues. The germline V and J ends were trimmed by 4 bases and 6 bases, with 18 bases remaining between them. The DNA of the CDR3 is TGTGCCAGCAGCGTTCCGGGAGCTCGGGTGGATACGCAGTATTTT. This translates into CASSVPGARVDTQYF.

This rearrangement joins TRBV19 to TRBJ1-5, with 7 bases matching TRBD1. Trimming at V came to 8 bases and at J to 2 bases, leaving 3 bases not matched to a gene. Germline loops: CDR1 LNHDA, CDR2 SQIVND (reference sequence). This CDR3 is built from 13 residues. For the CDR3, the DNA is TGTGCCAGTTTCGGACAGGGCAATCAGCCCCAGCATTTT. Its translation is CASFGQGNQPQHF.

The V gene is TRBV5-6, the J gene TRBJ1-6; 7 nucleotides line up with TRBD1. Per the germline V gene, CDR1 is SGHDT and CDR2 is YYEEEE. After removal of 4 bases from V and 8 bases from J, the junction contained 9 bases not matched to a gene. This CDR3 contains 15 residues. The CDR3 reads CASSTGQILHSPLHF. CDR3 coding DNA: TGTGCCAGCAGCACGGGACAGATTTTACATTCACCCCTCCACTTT.

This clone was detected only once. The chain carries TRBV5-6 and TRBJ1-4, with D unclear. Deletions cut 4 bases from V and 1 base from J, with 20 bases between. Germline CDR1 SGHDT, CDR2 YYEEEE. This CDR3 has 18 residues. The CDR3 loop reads CASSPDAGSFGTNEKLFF. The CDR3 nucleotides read TGTGCCAGCAGCCCAGACGCGGGCAGTTTTGGAACTAATGAAAAACTGTTTTTT.

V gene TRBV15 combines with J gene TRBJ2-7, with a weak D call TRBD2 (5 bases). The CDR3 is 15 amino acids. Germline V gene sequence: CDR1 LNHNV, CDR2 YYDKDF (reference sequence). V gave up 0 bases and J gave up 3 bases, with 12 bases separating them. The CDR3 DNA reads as TGTGCCACCAGCAGAGAGGCGGGCAGATACTACGAGCAGTACTTC. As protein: CATSREAGRYYEQYF.

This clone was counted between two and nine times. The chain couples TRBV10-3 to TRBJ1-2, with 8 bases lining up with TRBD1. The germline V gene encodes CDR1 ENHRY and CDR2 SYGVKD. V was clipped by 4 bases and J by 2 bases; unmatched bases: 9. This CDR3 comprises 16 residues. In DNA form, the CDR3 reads TGTGCCATCAGTGTGGGTTTAGACAGGGGAAACTATGGCTACACCTTC. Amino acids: CAISVGLDRGNYGYTF.

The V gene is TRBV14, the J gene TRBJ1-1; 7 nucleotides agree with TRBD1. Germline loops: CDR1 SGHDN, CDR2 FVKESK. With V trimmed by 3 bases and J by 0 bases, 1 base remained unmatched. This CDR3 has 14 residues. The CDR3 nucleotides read TGTGCCAGCAGCCACGGGACAGTGAACACTGAAGCTTTCTTT. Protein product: CASSHGTVNTEAFF.

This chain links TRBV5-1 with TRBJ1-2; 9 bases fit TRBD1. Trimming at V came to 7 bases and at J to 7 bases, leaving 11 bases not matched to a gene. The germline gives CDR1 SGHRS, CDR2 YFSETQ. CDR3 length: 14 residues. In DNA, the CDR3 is TGCGCCAGCGCTAAGGACAGGGGATTTGGTGGCTACACCTTC. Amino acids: CASAKDRGFGGYTF.

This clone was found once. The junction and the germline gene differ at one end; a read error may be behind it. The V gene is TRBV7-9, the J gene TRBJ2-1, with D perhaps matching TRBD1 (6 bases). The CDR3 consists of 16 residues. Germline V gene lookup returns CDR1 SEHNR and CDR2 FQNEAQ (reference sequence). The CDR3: CSSSLGPKTGSVEQFF. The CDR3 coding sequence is TGTTCCAGCAGCTTAGGGCCTAAAACAGGGTCCGTTGAGCAGTTCTTC.

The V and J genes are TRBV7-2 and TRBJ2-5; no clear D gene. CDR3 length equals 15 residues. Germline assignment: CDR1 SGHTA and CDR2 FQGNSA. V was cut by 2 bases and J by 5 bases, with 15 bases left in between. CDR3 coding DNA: TGTGCCAGCAGCTTAAATAAGGCATCGCGGGAGACCCAGTACTTC. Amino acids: CASSLNKASRETQYF.

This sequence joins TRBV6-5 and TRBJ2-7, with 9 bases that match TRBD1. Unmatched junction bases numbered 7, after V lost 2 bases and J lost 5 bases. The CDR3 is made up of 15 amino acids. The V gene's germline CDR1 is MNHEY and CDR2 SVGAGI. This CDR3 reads CASSYHPQGADEQYF. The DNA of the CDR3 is TGTGCCAGCAGTTACCATCCACAGGGGGCGGACGAGCAGTACTTC.

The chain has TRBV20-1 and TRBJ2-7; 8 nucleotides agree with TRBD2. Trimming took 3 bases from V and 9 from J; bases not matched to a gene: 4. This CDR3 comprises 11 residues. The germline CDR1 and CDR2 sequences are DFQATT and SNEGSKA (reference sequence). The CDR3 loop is CSASGGEVQYF. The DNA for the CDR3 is TGCAGTGCTAGCGGGGGGGAAGTGCAGTACTTC.